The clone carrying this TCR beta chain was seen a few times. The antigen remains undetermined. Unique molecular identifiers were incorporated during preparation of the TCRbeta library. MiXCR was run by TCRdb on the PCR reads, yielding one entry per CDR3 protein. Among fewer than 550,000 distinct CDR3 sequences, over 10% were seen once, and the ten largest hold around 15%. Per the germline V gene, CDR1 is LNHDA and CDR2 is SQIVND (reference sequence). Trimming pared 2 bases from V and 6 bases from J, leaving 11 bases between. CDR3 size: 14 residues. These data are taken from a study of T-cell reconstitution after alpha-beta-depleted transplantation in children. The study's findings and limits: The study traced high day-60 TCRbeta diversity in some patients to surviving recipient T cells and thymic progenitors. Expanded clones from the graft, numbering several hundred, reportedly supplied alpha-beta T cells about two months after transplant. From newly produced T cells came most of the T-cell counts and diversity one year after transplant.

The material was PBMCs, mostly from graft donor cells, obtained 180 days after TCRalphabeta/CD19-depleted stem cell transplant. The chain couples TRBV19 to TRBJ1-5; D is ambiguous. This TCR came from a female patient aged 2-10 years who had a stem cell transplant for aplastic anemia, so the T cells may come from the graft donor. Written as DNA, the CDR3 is TGTGCCAGTAGTATACGGGGAGGGAGTCAGCCCCAGCATTTT. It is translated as CASSIRGGSQPQHF. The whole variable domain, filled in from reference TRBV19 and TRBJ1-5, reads DGGITQSPKYLFRKEGQNVTLSCEQNLNHDAMYWYRQDPGQGLRLIYYSQIVNDFQKGDIAEGYSVSREKKESFPLTVTSAQKNPTAFYLCASSIRGGSQPQHFGDGTRLSIL.